This TCR beta chain was retrieved from a study of blood T cell repertoires in COVID-19. Libraries were prepared by immunoSEQ multiplex PCR; TCRdb keeps only in-frame clonotypes and omits some of them. This sample has about 270,000 clones, with approximately 90% found just once. This CDR3 is 16 amino acids long. The germline gives CDR1 PRHDT, CDR2 FYEKMQ (reference sequence). V dropped 5 bases and J dropped 2; count of bases not matched to a gene: 11. The V call is TRBV13, the J call TRBJ1-2, with 7 bases that match TRBD1. The sequence derives from a man aged 40-49 years who had been exposed to COVID-19. The sequenced sample was PBMCs or T cells enriched from blood (not recorded which). As DNA, the CDR3 is TGTGCCAGCAGCCCCGAAGGGGGCACAGGAAACTATGGCTACACCTTC. This encodes CASSPEGGTGNYGYTF.